The entry below describes one T cell receptor beta chain. Antigen specificity is unknown. These data come from a study of OX40 agonist ivuxolimab in advanced cancers. For the study at large: Allowance was made for prior anti-PD-1, anti-PD-L1 or anti-CTLA-4 therapy, and about 44% had some.

The germline CDR1 and CDR2 sequences are SNHLY and FYNNEI. The CDR3 consists of 16 residues. Study outcomes and limitations: By week 6 at 0.1 to 3.0 mg/kg, blood CD4+ and CD8+ T cells had expanded clonally. Averaged across samples, CD8+ T cells carried more expanded clones than CD4+ did. Partial responders dosed at 0.1-3.0 mg/kg displayed clonal expansion ranking among the lowest.

The assay was immunoSEQ multiplex PCR, and TCRdb's table has in-frame clones only and misses some. The repertoire holds over 35,000 clones, with over 75% as singletons. The V call is TRBV2, the J call TRBJ2-5, with 8 bases that match TRBD1. The DNA matches TRBJ2-7 better at its end, which makes the J call doubtful. The receptor's source is an adult with an advanced solid tumor such as melanoma, head and neck, liver or kidney cancer. The specimen comprised CD4+ or CD8+ T cells sorted from blood, sampled in a trial of the OX40 agonist ivuxolimab. In DNA, the CDR3 is TGTGCCAGCAGATTAGGGAGACAGGGGAAATCCTACGAGCAGTACTTC. This codes for CASRLGRQGKSYEQYF.